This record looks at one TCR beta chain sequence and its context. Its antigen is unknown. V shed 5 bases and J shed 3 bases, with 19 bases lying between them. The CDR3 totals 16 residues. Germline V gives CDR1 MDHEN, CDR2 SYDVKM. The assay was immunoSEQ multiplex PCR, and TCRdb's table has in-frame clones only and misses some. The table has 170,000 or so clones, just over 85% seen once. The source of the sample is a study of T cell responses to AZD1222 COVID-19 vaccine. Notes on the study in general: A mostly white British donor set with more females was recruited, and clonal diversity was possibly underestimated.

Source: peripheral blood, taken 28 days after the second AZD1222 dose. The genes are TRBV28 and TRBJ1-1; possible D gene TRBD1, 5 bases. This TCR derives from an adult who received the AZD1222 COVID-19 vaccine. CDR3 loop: CASSPVGWQGDTEAFF. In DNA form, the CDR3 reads TGTGCCAGCAGTCCGGTCGGGTGGCAGGGCGACACTGAAGCTTTCTTT. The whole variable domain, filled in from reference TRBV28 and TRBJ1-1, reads DVKVTQSSRYLVKRTGEKVFLECVQDMDHENMFWYRQDPGLGLRLIYFSYDVKMKEKGDIPEGYSVSREKKERFSLILESASTNQTSMYLCASSPVGWQGDTEAFFGQGTRLTVV.